These T cell receptor beta chains were read from a single sample in a study of blood T cell repertoires in COVID-19. The assay was immunoSEQ multiplex PCR, and TCRdb's table has in-frame clones only and misses some. The top ten hold around 4% of the sample, which has about 120,000 clones, under 90% seen once. Sequenced input: peripheral blood. The receptors were gathered from a man aged 55 to 69 with acute or convalescent COVID-19. Each CDR3 is given with its conserved first and last residue. The D gene is left open where the match is weak.

D: TRBD1
J: TRBJ2-7
V: TRBV19
CDR3: CASSIGVRGRSEQYF
DNA: TGTGCCAGTAGTATAGGCGTCAGGGGGCGTTCCGAGCAGTACTTC

D: -
J: TRBJ2-5
V: TRBV6-2/TRBV6-3
CDR3: CASSLQETQYF
DNA: TGTGCCAGCAGTCTACAAGAGACCCAGTACTTC

D: -
J: TRBJ2-2
V: TRBV19
CDR3: CASKLGVTQAGELFF
DNA: TGTGCCAGCAAACTCGGAGTCACTCAAGCCGGGGAGCTGTTTTTT

D: TRBD1
J: TRBJ1-2
V: TRBV7-9
CDR3: CASSPRTGGYTF
DNA: TGTGCCAGCAGCCCCCGGACAGGTGGCTACACCTTC

D: -
J: TRBJ1-1
V: TRBV28
CDR3: CASRTGLKNTEAFF
DNA: TGTGCCAGCAGGACGGGACTCAAGAACACTGAAGCTTTCTTT

D: TRBD1
J: TRBJ2-3
V: TRBV7-3
CDR3: CASSRTGGRTDTQYF
DNA: TGTGCCAGCAGCAGAACAGGGGGGCGCACAGATACGCAGTATTTT

D: -
J: TRBJ2-3
V: TRBV6-2/TRBV6-3
CDR3: CASSYGQGYTDTQYF
DNA: TGTGCCAGCAGTTACGGCCAGGGATACACAGATACGCAGTATTTT

D: -
J: TRBJ1-1
V: TRBV11-2
CDR3: CASSLRENTEAFF
DNA: TGTGCCAGCAGCCTCAGGGAGAACACTGAAGCTTTCTTT

D: TRBD1
J: TRBJ2-7
V: TRBV19
CDR3: CASSLLPTGREQYF
DNA: TGTGCCAGTAGCCTACTTCCGACAGGGCGCGAGCAGTACTTC

D: -
J: TRBJ2-7
V: TRBV27
CDR3: CASREPGQHEQYF
DNA: TGTGCCAGCAGGGAACCTGGACAGCACGAGCAGTACTTC

D: TRBD1
J: TRBJ2-2
V: TRBV5-4
CDR3: CAGTGANTGELFF
DNA: TGTGCCGGGACAGGGGCCAACACCGGGGAGCTGTTTTTT

D: TRBD1
J: TRBJ1-2
V: TRBV6-5
CDR3: CASSYLQGDGYTF
DNA: TGTGCCAGCAGTTACTTACAGGGGGATGGCTACACCTTC

D: -
J: TRBJ1-6
V: TRBV7-8
CDR3: CASSLVRQGGSPLHF
DNA: TGTGCCAGCAGCTTAGTGAGGCAGGGCGGTTCACCCCTCCACTTT

D: -
J: TRBJ1-6
V: TRBV18
CDR3: CASSPGQPNSPLHF
DNA: TGTGCCAGCTCACCTGGGCAGCCAAATTCACCCCTCCACTTT

D: TRBD2
J: TRBJ2-1
V: TRBV6-4
CDR3: CASSDSGSIEREARSSYNEQFF
DNA: TGTGCCAGCAGTGACTCCGGCTCCATTGAGCGGGAGGCCCGAAGCTCCTACAATGAGCAGTTCTTC

D: -
J: TRBJ1-4
V: TRBV9
CDR3: CASSVGQTLPDEKLFF
DNA: TGTGCCAGCAGCGTCGGACAGACACTCCCTGATGAAAAACTGTTTTTT

D: TRBD2
J: TRBJ2-7
V: TRBV2
CDR3: CASLGLAGGPGSSYEQYF
DNA: TGTGCCAGCTTGGGACTAGCGGGAGGGCCCGGGAGCTCCTACGAGCAGTACTTC

D: -
J: TRBJ2-5
V: TRBV4-1
CDR3: CASSQGSGTQYF
DNA: TGCGCCAGCAGCCAAGGGTCGGGGACCCAGTACTTC

D: -
J: TRBJ2-5
V: TRBV19
CDR3: CASSIGSSLQETQYF
DNA: TGTGCCAGTAGTATAGGTAGCAGTCTGCAAGAGACCCAGTACTTC

D: -
J: TRBJ2-3
V: TRBV7-3
CDR3: CASSFEGETDTQYF
DNA: TGTGCCAGCAGCTTCGAGGGGGAAACAGATACGCAGTATTTT

D: -
J: TRBJ2-1
V: TRBV29-1
CDR3: CSVERGLGQFF
DNA: TGCAGCGTTGAAAGGGGACTGGGGCAGTTCTTC

D: -
J: TRBJ2-3
V: TRBV19
CDR3: CASSRAGYTDTQYF
DNA: TGTGCCAGTAGTAGGGCGGGGTACACAGATACGCAGTATTTT

D: -
J: TRBJ2-2
V: TRBV9
CDR3: CASTGSNTGELFF
DNA: TGTGCCAGCACAGGGTCGAACACCGGGGAGCTGTTTTTT